Following are 3 T cell receptor beta chains from one sample sequenced in a study of T cell repertoires in cytomegalovirus infection. These receptors lack a known antigen. TCRdb passed the reads through MiXCR, listing each CDR3 protein once. The sample gives over 100,000 distinct CDR3 sequences, under 30% of which show up once; about three quarters is in the top ten. Sample: CD8+ T cells from cultured PBMCs, taken from culture after CMV antigen stimulation. These receptors all stem from a human donor in good health (CMV status not recorded). Some clones in this sample may be carry-over from other donors' samples.

This clonotype was counted between two and nine times. V gene TRBV29-1 combines with J gene TRBJ1-5, with 7 bases aligning to TRBD1. Germline trimming cut 5 bases from V and 1 base from J; bases unmatched to any gene: 5. This CDR3 has 14 amino acids. Germline V gene data show CDR1 as SQVTM and CDR2 as ANQGSEA. The CDR3 is CSVLGGESNQPQHF. The CDR3 DNA reads TGCAGCGTTCTAGGGGGCGAAAGCAATCAGCCCCAGCATTTT.

This clonotype was counted only a few times. The chain uses TRBV29-1 and TRBJ2-3; D may match TRBD1 or TRBD2 (5 bases each). V was trimmed by 7 bases and J by 0 bases, leaving 17 bases between them. The CDR3 spans 15 residues. Germline CDR1 and CDR2: SQVTM and ANQGSEA. The CDR3 nucleotides read TGCAGCGCGCGTCGGGACGCCACTAGCACAGATACGCAGTATTTT. The encoded protein is CSARRDATSTDTQYF.

In its sample, this clonotype was seen many times. The CDR3 here is CASSLVRVRHTEAFF. CDR3 in DNA: TGTGCCAGCAGCTTAGTGAGGGTGCGTCACACTGAAGCTTTCTTT. This rearrangement joins TRBV7-2 to TRBJ1-1; D unresolved. With 1 base removed from V and 3 bases from J, the gap between germline ends came to 12 bases. This CDR3 has 15 residues. CDR1 is SGHTA and CDR2 is FQGNSA in the germline V gene. The full variable domain, in which reference TRBV7-2 and TRBJ1-1 provide the parts outside the CDR3, is GAGVSQSPSNKVTEKGKDVELRCDPISGHTALYWYRQSLGQGLEFLIYFQGNSAPDKSGLPSDRFSAERTGGSVSTLTIQRTQQEDSAVYLCASSLVRVRHTEAFFGQGTRLTVV.